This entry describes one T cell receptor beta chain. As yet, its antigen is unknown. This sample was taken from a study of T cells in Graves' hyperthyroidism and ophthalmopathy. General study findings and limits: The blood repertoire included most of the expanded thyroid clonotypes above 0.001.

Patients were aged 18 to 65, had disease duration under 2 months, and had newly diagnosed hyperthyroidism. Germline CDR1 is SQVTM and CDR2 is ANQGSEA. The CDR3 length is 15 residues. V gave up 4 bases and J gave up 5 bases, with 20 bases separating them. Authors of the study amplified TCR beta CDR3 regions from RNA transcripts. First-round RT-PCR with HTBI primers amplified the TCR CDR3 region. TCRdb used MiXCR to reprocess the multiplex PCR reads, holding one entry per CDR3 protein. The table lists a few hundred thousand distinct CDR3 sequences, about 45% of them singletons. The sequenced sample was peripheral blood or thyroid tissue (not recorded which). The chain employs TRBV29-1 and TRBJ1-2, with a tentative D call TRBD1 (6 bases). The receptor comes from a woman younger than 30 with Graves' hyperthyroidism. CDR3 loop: CSVGGKGGGLYGYTF. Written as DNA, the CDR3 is TGCAGCGTTGGCGGGAAGGGGGGAGGACTTTATGGCTACACCTTC.